The 3 T cell receptor beta chains below come from one sample, sequenced in a study of identical twins. Each CDR3 protein gets one entry after TCRdb re-called the 5' RACE reads with MiXCR. The data show 400,000 to 650,000 distinct CDR3 sequences, around 20% seen once. The data also belong to a second study, concerning T cells expressing NK-cell markers.

The sample comprised CD4+ T cells sorted from blood. The origin of the receptors is a woman younger than 30 in good health.

V gene TRBV10-1 combines with J gene TRBJ2-3; D unclear. There are 14 residues in the CDR3. Trimming took off 3 bases at V and 1 base at J, with 8 bases between the two ends. Germline V gene lookup returns CDR1 WNHNN and CDR2 SYGVQD (reference sequence). CDR3 bases: TGCGCCAGCAGTGAAGGAGTGGGCACAGATACGCAGTATTTT. Amino acid sequence: CASSEGVGTDTQYF.

The chain links TRBV7-2 to TRBJ2-3; no definite D call. The germline V gene has CDR1 SGHTA and CDR2 FQGNSA. Trimming shortened V by 1 base and J by 8 bases, and 10 bases separated the two germline ends. The CDR3 sequence is 13 residues long. CDR3 coding DNA: TGTGCCAGCAGCTTAGATCTGCGGTCTACGCAGTATTTT. It specifies CASSLDLRSTQYF.

The chain couples TRBV7-8 to TRBJ1-6; D perhaps matches TRBD1 (5 bases). V lost 10 bases to trimming and J lost 6 bases, with 16 bases between them. The CDR3 runs 14 residues. The germline gives CDR1 SGHVS, CDR2 FQNEAQ. CDR3 nucleotide sequence: TGTGCCACCCGGGGCACAGGTTCTAATTCACCCCTCCACTTT. It codes for CATRGTGSNSPLHF.